This T cell receptor (beta chain) comes out of a study of shared clonotypes between healthy human individuals (dated by TCRdb to between 2020 and 2021). About the investigation overall: The cohort included a few men and a couple of women between 18 and 49 years of age. Per donor, three plates each were used for CD4 naive and CD4 memory, two for CD8 naive, and one for CD8 memory. Blood TCR repertoires of five healthy adults were deeply sequenced to estimate repertoire size and the extent of clonotype sharing between individuals. To increase sequencing depth and limit assay-specific biases, TCR repertoire library preparation and sequencing were carried out by different laboratories using diverse techniques. Per donor, leukapheresis produced somewhere between about 0.9 and 9 billion PBMCs. The research as a whole found: Pairwise subsampling indicated that sequencing depth was expected to affect the degree of clonotype sharing among donors. Sharing across a few donors was observed for approximately 5% of naive CD4, over 3% of naive CD8, over 2% of memory CD4, and about 0.38% of memory CD8 clonotypes. Rarefaction of sorted-subset datasets indicated incomplete sequencing despite the large sequencing depth. Larger estimated clonotype richness was generally found for naive subsets than for memory subsets. Sampling was restricted to blood, and TCR repertoires in tissue are likely to differ from TCR repertoires in blood. Because the study included only a small number of donors, the genetic and exposure-history diversity represented was limited. Higher generation probabilities were observed for clonotypes shared by all four sorted-subset donors than for non-shared clonotypes.

The germline V gene (reference sequence) sets CDR1 to SGHNT and CDR2 to YYREEE. The V end gives up 3 bases and the J end 3 bases, leaving 1 base in the junction not matched to a gene. Counted from cysteine to phenylalanine, this CDR3 has 14 amino acids. The read is trimmed to its CDR3 DNA, 42 bases read in frame from base 1. Details on this clone: The clone's antigen remains unknown. No much larger clonotype is one base removed from it; base qualities were not supplied.

The donors were healthy, HIV-negative adults with no recently reported acute infections or vaccinations. Every donor was a Caucasian adult living in Nashville, Tennessee, USA. CD4+ T cells were enriched through magnetic negative selection, after which naive cells were positively selected on CD45RA and the remaining negative fraction served as the memory subset. Blood was obtained by leukapheresis, after which PBMCs were separated by Ficoll-Histopaque density gradient centrifugation and cryopreserved in liquid nitrogen vapor phase. Analytical flow cytometry was used to check the purity and quantity of every magnetically sorted T cell population. Genomic DNA was isolated from every sorted fraction and measured by UV absorbance on a Nanodrop 2000c. Using the deep immunoSEQ assay, multiplex PCR amplified TCR CDR3 regions from genomic DNA. Extracted genomic DNA from each cell subset was spread evenly across all wells of several immunoSEQ 96-well plates, with each plate serving as a replicate. Each replicate PCR for sorted subsets received about 210 ng genomic DNA, equal to tens of thousands of T cell genomes. Purified libraries were quantified with a Qubit 3.0 fluorometer, sized on a Bioanalyzer 2100, and re-quantified with the KAPA Library Quantification kit. Every immunoSEQ 96-well plate was sequenced on a dedicated single-read 150-cycle Illumina NextSeq 550 flow cell. The original methods were these. The immunoSEQ output contained only junctional sequences without quality scores, so filtering could not match that applied to full-length reads. To assign V/J genes and CDR3, sequences were annotated using PyIR, a Python wrapper for IgBLAST v1.9, with IMGT germline references. Reads with weak V/J assignments (E-value above 1e-6), missing CDR3, stop codons, out-of-frame junctions, or ambiguous translated residues were removed. V3J clonotypes were defined as sequences sharing an identical inferred V gene, J gene, and CDR3 amino acid sequence. The percentage overlap between two repertoires was calculated by dividing the number of shared unique clonotypes by the size of the smaller repertoire. Repertoire richness was assessed with RTK rarefaction, the Chao1 estimator, and Recon v2.1 estimates of unobserved clonotypes. OLGA was used to compute generation probabilities for all TCRbeta clonotypes that the gDNA method yielded from four donors. The table comes from immuneACCESS by way of TCRdb, which keeps in-frame sequences with V and J called. Part of the clones is missing from these tables; in studies checked, under half for an unresolved V gene and the rest for unknown reasons. Clonal size and the V and J genes are those of that table, whereas D and trimming came from the DNA. Counted in this sample were about 2.5 million clones; just under 95% of them appeared once. The top ten clonotypes cover more than 0.35% of the sample.

The TCR sequence derives from a man younger than 35 in good health. Some clones in this sample may be carry-over from other donors' samples. Sequenced: naive CD4+ T cells from PBMCs. The cell subset or site tag for this specimen amounts to: CD45RA+ positively selected. The V and J segments used are TRBV5-4 and TRBJ2-5, and 11 junctional nucleotides match TRBD2. The sequenced DNA is TGTGCCAGCAGCTCGGGACTAGCGGAAGAGACCCAGTACTTC. Protein translation: CASSSGLAEETQYF.